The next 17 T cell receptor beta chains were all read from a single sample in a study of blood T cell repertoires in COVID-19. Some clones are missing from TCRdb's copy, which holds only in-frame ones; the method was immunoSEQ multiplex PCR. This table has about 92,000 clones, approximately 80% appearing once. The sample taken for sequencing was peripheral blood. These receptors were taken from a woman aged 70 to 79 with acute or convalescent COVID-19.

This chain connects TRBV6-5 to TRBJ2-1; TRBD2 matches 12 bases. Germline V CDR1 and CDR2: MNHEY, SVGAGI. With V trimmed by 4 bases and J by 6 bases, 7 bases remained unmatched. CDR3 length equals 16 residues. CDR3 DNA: TGTGCCAGCAGTTCCGTACTAGCGGGAGGATCCAATGAGCAGTTCTTC. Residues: CASSSVLAGGSNEQFF.

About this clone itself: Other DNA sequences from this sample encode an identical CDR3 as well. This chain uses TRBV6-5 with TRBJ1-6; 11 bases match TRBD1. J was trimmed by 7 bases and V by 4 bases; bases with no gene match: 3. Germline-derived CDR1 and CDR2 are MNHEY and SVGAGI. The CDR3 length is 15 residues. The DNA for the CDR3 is TGTGCCAGCAGTTCCAGGACAGGGGGCAATTCACCCCTCCACTTT. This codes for CASSSRTGGNSPLHF.

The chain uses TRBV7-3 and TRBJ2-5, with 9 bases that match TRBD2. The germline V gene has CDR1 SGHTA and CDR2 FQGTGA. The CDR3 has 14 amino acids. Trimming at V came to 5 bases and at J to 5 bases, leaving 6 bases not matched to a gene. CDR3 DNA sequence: TGTGCCAGCAGCCCAGGGACTAGCCCCGAGACCCAGTACTTC. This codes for CASSPGTSPETQYF.

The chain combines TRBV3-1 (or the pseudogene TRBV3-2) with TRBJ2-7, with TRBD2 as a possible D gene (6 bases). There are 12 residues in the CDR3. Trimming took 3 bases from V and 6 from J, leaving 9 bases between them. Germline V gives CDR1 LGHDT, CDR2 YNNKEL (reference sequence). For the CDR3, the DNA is TGTGCCAGCAGCCACGGGAGATCCGAGCAGTACTTC. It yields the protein CASSHGRSEQYF.

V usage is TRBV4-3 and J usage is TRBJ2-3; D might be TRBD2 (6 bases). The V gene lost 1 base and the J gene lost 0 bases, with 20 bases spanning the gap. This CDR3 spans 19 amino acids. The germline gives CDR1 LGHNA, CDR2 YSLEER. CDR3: CASSQGTRGADLSTDTQYF. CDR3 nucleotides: TGCGCCAGCAGCCAAGGAACCCGCGGGGCAGACCTCAGCACAGATACGCAGTATTTT.

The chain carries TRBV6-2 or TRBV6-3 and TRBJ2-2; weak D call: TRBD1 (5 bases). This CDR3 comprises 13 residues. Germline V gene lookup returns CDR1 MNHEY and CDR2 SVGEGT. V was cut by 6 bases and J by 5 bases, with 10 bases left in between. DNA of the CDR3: TGTGCCAGCAGCTTGACAGTGACCGGGGAGCTGTTTTTT. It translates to CASSLTVTGELFF.

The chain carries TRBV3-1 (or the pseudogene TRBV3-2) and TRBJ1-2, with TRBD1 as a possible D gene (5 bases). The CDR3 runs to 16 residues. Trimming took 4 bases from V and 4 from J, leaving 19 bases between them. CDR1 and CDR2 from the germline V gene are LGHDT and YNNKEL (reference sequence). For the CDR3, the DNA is TGTGCCAGCAGCCCCCAGGGCAGGACCCTCTTCTATGGCTACACCTTC. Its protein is CASSPQGRTLFYGYTF.

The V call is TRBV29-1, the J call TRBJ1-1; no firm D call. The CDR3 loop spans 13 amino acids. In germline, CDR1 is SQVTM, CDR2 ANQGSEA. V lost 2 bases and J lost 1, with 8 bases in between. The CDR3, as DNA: TGCAGCGTTGAAAACAGAGCGAACACTGAAGCTTTCTTT. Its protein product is CSVENRANTEAFF. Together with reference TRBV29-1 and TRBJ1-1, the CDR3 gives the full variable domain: SAVISQKPSRDICQRGTSLTIQCQVDSQVTMMFWYRQQPGQSLTLIATANQGSEATYESGFVIDKFPISRPNLTFSTLTVSNMSPEDSSIYLCSVENRANTEAFFGQGTRLTVV.

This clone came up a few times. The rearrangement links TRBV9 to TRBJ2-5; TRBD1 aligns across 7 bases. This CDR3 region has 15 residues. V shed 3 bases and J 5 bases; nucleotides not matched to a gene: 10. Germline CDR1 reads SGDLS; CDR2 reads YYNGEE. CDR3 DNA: TGTGCCAGCAGCGCCCAGACAGGGCTACAGGAGACCCAGTACTTC. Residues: CASSAQTGLQETQYF.

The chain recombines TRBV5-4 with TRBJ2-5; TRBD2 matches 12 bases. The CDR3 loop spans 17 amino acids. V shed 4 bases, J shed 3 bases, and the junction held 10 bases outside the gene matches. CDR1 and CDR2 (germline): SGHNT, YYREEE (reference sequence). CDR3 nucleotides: TGTGCCAGCAGCAATGAGCTACTAGCGGGAGGAGAAGAGACCCAGTACTTC. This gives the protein CASSNELLAGGEETQYF.

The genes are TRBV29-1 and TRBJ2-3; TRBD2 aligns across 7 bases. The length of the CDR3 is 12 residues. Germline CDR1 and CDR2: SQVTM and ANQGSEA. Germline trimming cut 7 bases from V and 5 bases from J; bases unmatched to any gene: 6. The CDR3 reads CSERSGEDTQYF. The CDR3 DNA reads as TGCAGCGAAAGAAGCGGGGAAGATACGCAGTATTTT.

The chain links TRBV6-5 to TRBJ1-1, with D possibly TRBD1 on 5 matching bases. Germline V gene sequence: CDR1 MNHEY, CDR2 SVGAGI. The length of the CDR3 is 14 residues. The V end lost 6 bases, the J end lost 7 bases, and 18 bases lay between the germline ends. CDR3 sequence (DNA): TGTGCCAGCAGCTTCAGGGATCAGTCTTATGAAGCTTTCTTT. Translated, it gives CASSFRDQSYEAFF.

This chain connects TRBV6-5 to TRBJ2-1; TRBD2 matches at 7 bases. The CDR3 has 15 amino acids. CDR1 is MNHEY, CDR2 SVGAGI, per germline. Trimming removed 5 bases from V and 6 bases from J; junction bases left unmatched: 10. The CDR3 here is CASSQSGLSRNEQFF. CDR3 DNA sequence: TGTGCCAGCAGTCAGTCGGGACTAAGCCGCAATGAGCAGTTCTTC.

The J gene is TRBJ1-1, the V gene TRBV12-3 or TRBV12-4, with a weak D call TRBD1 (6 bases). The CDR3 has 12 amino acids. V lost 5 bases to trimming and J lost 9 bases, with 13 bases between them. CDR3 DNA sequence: TGTGCCAGCAGTCTAGGGGGGCAGAAAGCTTTCTTT. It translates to CASSLGGQKAFF.

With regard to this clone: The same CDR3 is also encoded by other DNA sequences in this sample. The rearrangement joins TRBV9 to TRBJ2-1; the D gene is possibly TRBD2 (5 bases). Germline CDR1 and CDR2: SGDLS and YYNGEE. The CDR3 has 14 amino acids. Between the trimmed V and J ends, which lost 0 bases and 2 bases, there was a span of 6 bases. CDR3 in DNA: TGTGCCAGCAGCGTAGGAGGGACCTACAATGAGCAGTTCTTC. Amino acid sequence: CASSVGGTYNEQFF.

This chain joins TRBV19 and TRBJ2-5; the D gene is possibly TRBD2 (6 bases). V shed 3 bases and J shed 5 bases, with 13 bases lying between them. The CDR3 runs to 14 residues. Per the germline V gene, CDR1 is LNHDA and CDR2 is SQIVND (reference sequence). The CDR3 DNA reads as TGTGCCAGTAGTATGTGGGGGAGGCGGGAGACCCAGTACTTC. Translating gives CASSMWGRRETQYF.

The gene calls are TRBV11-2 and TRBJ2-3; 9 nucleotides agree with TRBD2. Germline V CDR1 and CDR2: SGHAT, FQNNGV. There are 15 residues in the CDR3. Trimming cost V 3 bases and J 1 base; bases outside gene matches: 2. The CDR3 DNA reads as TGTGCCAGCAGCTTTGGCGGGGGGGGCACAGATACGCAGTATTTT. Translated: CASSFGGGGTDTQYF.